Listed here are 14 T cell receptor beta chains from one sample, sequenced in a study of blood T cell repertoires in COVID-19. The data were produced by immunoSEQ multiplex PCR, yet TCRdb's version contains in-frame clones alone and is incomplete. The sample includes roughly 150,000 clones, 65% to 80% of them seen just once. Specimen: PBMCs or T cells enriched from blood (not recorded which). These receptors were taken from a woman aged 70 to 79 in a cohort exposed to, infected with or recovered from COVID-19 (not recorded which).

This clone was seen just once. The chain employs TRBV19 and TRBJ1-4; D might be TRBD1 (5 bases). Trimming cost V 6 bases and J 4 bases, with 15 bases left between them. CDR1 is LNHDA and CDR2 is SQIVND in the germline V gene (reference sequence). This CDR3 is 15 amino acids long. CDR3 nucleotide sequence: TGTGCCAGTAGCTGGAGGGGCAGGAATAATGAAAAACTGTTTTTT. Its protein is CASSWRGRNNEKLFF.

This clone was seen a few times. The gene calls are TRBV20-1 and TRBJ1-6; D is unclear. V dropped 5 bases and J dropped 13 bases, with 9 bases sitting between them. The germline CDR1 and CDR2 sequences are DFQATT and SNEGSKA (reference sequence). CDR3 length equals 10 residues. As DNA, the CDR3 is TGCAGTGCTCTACTGGGCCCCCTCCACTTT. It encodes CSALLGPLHF.

The chain combines TRBV6-2 or TRBV6-3 with TRBJ1-5, with D tentatively TRBD1 (6 bases). Germline V gene data show CDR1 as MNHEY and CDR2 as SVGEGT. Trimming removed 4 bases from V and 7 bases from J, with 20 bases in between. The CDR3 runs to 16 residues. The CDR3 nucleotides read TGTGCCAGCAGTTCTACCCCACAGGGTAGAAGCCAGCCCCAGCATTTT. Translated: CASSSTPQGRSQPQHF.

The chain combines TRBV3-1 (or the pseudogene TRBV3-2) with TRBJ2-1; 7 bases fit TRBD2. This CDR3 has 14 residues. Trimming removed 7 bases from V and 4 bases from J; junction bases left unmatched: 7. Germline loops: CDR1 LGHDT, CDR2 YNNKEL (reference sequence). CDR3 sequence reads: CASMTSMDYNEQFF. The CDR3 DNA follows: TGTGCCAGCATGACTAGCATGGATTACAATGAGCAGTTCTTC.

Points on this clone: Additional DNA sequences in this sample encode the identical CDR3. The rearrangement joins TRBV19 to TRBJ2-7, with D maybe TRBD1 (6 bases). Deletions cut 8 bases from V and 4 bases from J, with 12 bases between. The CDR3 has 12 amino acids. CDR1 is LNHDA and CDR2 is SQIVND in the germline V gene (reference sequence). This chain's CDR3 is CASGQGIYEQYF. DNA for the CDR3: TGTGCCAGTGGTCAGGGGATATACGAGCAGTACTTC.

This chain links TRBV6-6 with TRBJ2-1, with TRBD2 identical over 9 bases. There are 16 residues in the CDR3. The germline gives CDR1 MNHNY, CDR2 SVGAGI (reference sequence). After removal of 2 bases from V and 5 bases from J, the junction contained 7 bases not matched to a gene. CDR3 DNA: TGTGCCAGCAGTTACATTAGCGGGAGAAGAAACAATGAGCAGTTCTTC. This sequence encodes CASSYISGRRNNEQFF.

On this clone itself: The identical CDR3 is also encoded by other nucleotide sequences in the sample. The CDR3 coding sequence is TGTGCCAGCAGCTTTTTATATGAGCAGTTCTTC. Residues: CASSFLYEQFF. The chain employs TRBV7-2 and TRBJ2-1; the D is unclear. Trimming took 3 bases from V and 8 from J, leaving 5 bases between them. The CDR3 runs to 11 residues. Germline CDR1 SGHTA, CDR2 FQGNSA.

The chain combines TRBV7-9 with TRBJ2-1; 8 nucleotides match TRBD2. Losses at the gene ends were 5 bases for V and 7 bases for J; bases not matched to a gene: 10. Germline CDR1 is SEHNR and CDR2 is FQNEAQ (reference sequence). The CDR3 is 15 residues long. The CDR3 DNA reads TGTGCCAGCAGCCGCGGACTAGCTGTTAGGAATGAGCAGTTCTTC. It yields the protein CASSRGLAVRNEQFF.

The CDR3 protein is CASSLGLAGVHEQYF. The CDR3 DNA reads as TGCGCCAGCAGCCTGGGACTAGCGGGAGTCCACGAGCAGTACTTC. The rearrangement uses TRBV5-1 and TRBJ2-7, with 14 positions matching TRBD2. The CDR3 is made up of 15 amino acids. Germline assignment: CDR1 SGHRS and CDR2 YFSETQ. After removal of 4 bases from V and 5 bases from J, the junction contained 5 bases not matched to a gene.

The chain combines TRBV3-1 (or the pseudogene TRBV3-2) with TRBJ2-3; 9 positions match TRBD2. Germline V lookup: CDR1 LGHDT, CDR2 YNNKEL (reference sequence). Trimming took 4 bases from V and 1 from J; bases not matched to a gene: 3. The CDR3 contains 15 residues. In nucleotides, the CDR3 is TGTGCCAGCAGCCCTCTAGCGGGGCGCACAGATACGCAGTATTTT. Residues: CASSPLAGRTDTQYF.

V is TRBV3-1 (or the pseudogene TRBV3-2) and J is TRBJ2-1; 9 bases fit TRBD2. CDR3 length: 15 amino acids. V trimming: 6 bases; J trimming: 4 bases; junction bases outside the gene matches: 7. Germline values: CDR1 LGHDT, CDR2 YNNKEL (reference sequence). The CDR3 DNA reads TGTGCCAGCAGTCGGCGGGAGGGGGCGTACAATGAGCAGTTCTTC. Translation: CASSRREGAYNEQFF.

The gene calls are TRBV19 and TRBJ2-1; 7 bases line up with TRBD2. V dropped 7 bases and J dropped 0; count of bases not matched to a gene: 9. Germline V gene data show CDR1 as LNHDA and CDR2 as SQIVND (reference sequence). The CDR3 has 16 amino acids. CDR3: CASILAEPSSYNEQFF. The CDR3 region has the DNA TGTGCCAGTATCCTAGCGGAACCTAGCTCCTACAATGAGCAGTTCTTC.

The V gene is TRBV25-1, the J gene TRBJ2-3; tentative D call: TRBD2 (6 bases). The CDR3 runs to 14 residues. V was clipped by 4 bases and J by 3 bases, with 11 bases between them. Germline V lookup: CDR1 MGHDK, CDR2 SYGVNS. The CDR3 region is CASSVQAGTDTQYF. The CDR3 region has the DNA TGTGCCAGCAGTGTGCAGGCGGGGACAGATACGCAGTATTTT. Combining the CDR3 with reference TRBV25-1 and TRBJ2-3 gives the whole variable domain EADIYQTPRYLVIGTGKKITLECSQTMGHDKMYWYQQDPGMELHLIHYSYGVNSTEKGDLSSESTVSRIRTEHFPLTLESARPSHTSQYLCASSVQAGTDTQYFGPGTRLTVL.

The V call is TRBV21-1, the J call TRBJ2-7; TRBD1 reflects the table's D call only, with no check against the DNA. TRBV21-1 is a known pseudogene. CDR3 length: 15 amino acids. The CDR3 protein is CASSTRRTGCFEQYF. The CDR3 DNA is TGTGCCAGCAGCACCCGCCGGACAGGGTGTTTCGAGCAGTACTTC.